A selection of T cell receptor beta chains follows, all from one sample in a study of spatial heterogeneity in lung cancer. TCRdb fed the 5' RACE reads into MiXCR, producing one record per CDR3 protein. The table has 30,000 to 45,000 distinct CDR3 sequences, under 8.5% seen once; the top ten hold 29%. The source was PBMCs, collected at surgery. The receptors derive from a female donor with early-stage non-small cell lung cancer. The CDR3 runs from the conserved cysteine through the conserved F or W. Fields, in order: J gene, clone size, V gene, D gene, CDR3 DNA, CDR3 protein. The D gene is left open where the match is weak. Where a row states a size, it is once, few, many or the class of an expanded clone; other rows omit it.

j_gene: TRBJ2-2
abundance: -
v_gene: TRBV5-4
d_gene: -
CDR3nt: TGTGCCAGCAGCCCGGGCCCCAGAAACACCGGGGAGCTGTTTTTT
CDR3aa: CASSPGPRNTGELFF

j_gene: TRBJ2-4
abundance: -
v_gene: TRBV6-2/TRBV6-3
d_gene: TRBD2
CDR3nt: TGTGCCAGCAGCTCCCCCGCGGGAGGGCCACCTCGCCTAGCCAAAAACATTCAGTACTTC
CDR3aa: CASSSPAGGPPRLAKNIQYF

j_gene: TRBJ2-5
abundance: few
v_gene: TRBV21-1
d_gene: -
CDR3nt: TGTGCCAGCAGCAAACCCCCGGACCGACAAGAGACCCAGTACTTC
CDR3aa: CASSKPPDRQETQYF

j_gene: TRBJ1-2
abundance: many
v_gene: TRBV18
d_gene: TRBD1
CDR3nt: TGTGCCAGCTCATCTACAGGGGTAGGTTCGGATGGCTACACCTTC
CDR3aa: CASSSTGVGSDGYTF

j_gene: TRBJ2-2
abundance: -
v_gene: TRBV18
d_gene: -
CDR3nt: TGTGCCAGCTCACCACGGGGGATACCGAACACCGGGGAGCTGTTTTTT
CDR3aa: CASSPRGIPNTGELFF

j_gene: TRBJ1-4
abundance: medium-sized
v_gene: TRBV29-1
d_gene: -
CDR3nt: TGCAGCGTTTCCGACCCGGGAGAAAAACTGTTTTTT
CDR3aa: CSVSDPGEKLFF

j_gene: TRBJ1-1
abundance: many
v_gene: TRBV28
d_gene: TRBD1
CDR3nt: TGTGCCAGCAGTTTATGGACAGGGGCTTCTGAAGCTTTCTTT
CDR3aa: CASSLWTGASEAFF

j_gene: TRBJ1-1
abundance: few
v_gene: TRBV29-1
d_gene: -
CDR3nt: TGCAGCGTCCGGGACCCTGGGATACGCACTGAAGCTTTCTTT
CDR3aa: CSVRDPGIRTEAFF

j_gene: TRBJ2-7
abundance: few
v_gene: TRBV4-2
d_gene: -
CDR3nt: TGTGCCAGCAGCCAAGCCCGACAGGTAGGGGAGCAGTACTTC
CDR3aa: CASSQARQVGEQYF

j_gene: TRBJ1-6
abundance: -
v_gene: TRBV5-4
d_gene: -
CDR3nt: TGTGCCAGCAGCCGGGGCCTCAGGAATTCACCCCTCCACTTT
CDR3aa: CASSRGLRNSPLHF

j_gene: TRBJ2-3
abundance: -
v_gene: TRBV3-1
d_gene: -
CDR3nt: TGTGCCAGCAGCCTACTAGGTAGTACGCAGTATTTT
CDR3aa: CASSLLGSTQYF

j_gene: TRBJ1-6
abundance: -
v_gene: TRBV28
d_gene: -
CDR3nt: TGTGCCAGCAGTTTGTCGACAGGATATAATTCACCCCTCCACTTT
CDR3aa: CASSLSTGYNSPLHF

j_gene: TRBJ1-2
abundance: -
v_gene: TRBV3-1
d_gene: -
CDR3nt: TGTGCCAGCAGCCAAGCGGATGGCTACACCTTC
CDR3aa: CASSQADGYTF

j_gene: TRBJ1-3
abundance: many
v_gene: TRBV4-1
d_gene: -
CDR3nt: TGCGCCAGCAGCCAACCGGGAAACACCATATATTTT
CDR3aa: CASSQPGNTIYF

j_gene: TRBJ2-1
abundance: -
v_gene: TRBV5-1
d_gene: -
CDR3nt: TGCGCCAGCAGCTTCTCCTACAATGAGCAGTTCTTC
CDR3aa: CASSFSYNEQFF

j_gene: TRBJ2-3
abundance: many
v_gene: TRBV29-1
d_gene: -
CDR3nt: TGCAGCGTCGACTCAGGGCAAGATACGCAGTATTTT
CDR3aa: CSVDSGQDTQYF

j_gene: TRBJ2-1
abundance: many
v_gene: TRBV11-2
d_gene: -
CDR3nt: TGTGCCAGCAGCTTAGAGTCTAGTATCAAGTTCTTC
CDR3aa: CASSLESSIKFF

j_gene: TRBJ1-1
abundance: many
v_gene: TRBV7-6
d_gene: -
CDR3nt: TGTGCCAGCAGCTTAGCGGCCGGGGCCACTGAAGCTTTCTTT
CDR3aa: CASSLAAGATEAFF

j_gene: TRBJ1-5
abundance: -
v_gene: TRBV2
d_gene: -
CDR3nt: TGTGCCAGCATACGGGACATCAATCAACCCCAGCATTTT
CDR3aa: CASIRDINQPQHF

j_gene: TRBJ2-7
abundance: few
v_gene: TRBV13
d_gene: TRBD2
CDR3nt: TGTGCCAGCAGCTCCCTGCGGGGGTACTCCTACGAGCAGTACTTC
CDR3aa: CASSSLRGYSYEQYF

j_gene: TRBJ2-2
abundance: few
v_gene: TRBV5-1
d_gene: TRBD2
CDR3nt: TGCGCCAGCAGCGCCGCCGGGACTAGCGGGAGGTCCACCGGGGAGCTGTTTTTT
CDR3aa: CASSAAGTSGRSTGELFF

j_gene: TRBJ2-1
abundance: -
v_gene: TRBV6-1
d_gene: TRBD2
CDR3nt: TGTGCCAGCAGTAAGGCGCTAGCGGGGTACAATGAGCAGTTCTTC
CDR3aa: CASSKALAGYNEQFF

j_gene: TRBJ2-7
abundance: many
v_gene: TRBV12-3/TRBV12-4
d_gene: -
CDR3nt: TGTGCCAGCAGTCCCCATGACCCGTACTTAATACACGAGCAGTACTTC
CDR3aa: CASSPHDPYLIHEQYF

j_gene: TRBJ1-1
abundance: many
v_gene: TRBV6-5
d_gene: -
CDR3nt: TGTGCCAGCAGTTACTCGGACACTGAAGCTTTCTTT
CDR3aa: CASSYSDTEAFF

j_gene: TRBJ2-6
abundance: many
v_gene: TRBV24-1
d_gene: -
CDR3nt: TGTGCCACCAGTGATTTCCCAGGTGCTGGGGCCAACGTCCTGACTTTC
CDR3aa: CATSDFPGAGANVLTF